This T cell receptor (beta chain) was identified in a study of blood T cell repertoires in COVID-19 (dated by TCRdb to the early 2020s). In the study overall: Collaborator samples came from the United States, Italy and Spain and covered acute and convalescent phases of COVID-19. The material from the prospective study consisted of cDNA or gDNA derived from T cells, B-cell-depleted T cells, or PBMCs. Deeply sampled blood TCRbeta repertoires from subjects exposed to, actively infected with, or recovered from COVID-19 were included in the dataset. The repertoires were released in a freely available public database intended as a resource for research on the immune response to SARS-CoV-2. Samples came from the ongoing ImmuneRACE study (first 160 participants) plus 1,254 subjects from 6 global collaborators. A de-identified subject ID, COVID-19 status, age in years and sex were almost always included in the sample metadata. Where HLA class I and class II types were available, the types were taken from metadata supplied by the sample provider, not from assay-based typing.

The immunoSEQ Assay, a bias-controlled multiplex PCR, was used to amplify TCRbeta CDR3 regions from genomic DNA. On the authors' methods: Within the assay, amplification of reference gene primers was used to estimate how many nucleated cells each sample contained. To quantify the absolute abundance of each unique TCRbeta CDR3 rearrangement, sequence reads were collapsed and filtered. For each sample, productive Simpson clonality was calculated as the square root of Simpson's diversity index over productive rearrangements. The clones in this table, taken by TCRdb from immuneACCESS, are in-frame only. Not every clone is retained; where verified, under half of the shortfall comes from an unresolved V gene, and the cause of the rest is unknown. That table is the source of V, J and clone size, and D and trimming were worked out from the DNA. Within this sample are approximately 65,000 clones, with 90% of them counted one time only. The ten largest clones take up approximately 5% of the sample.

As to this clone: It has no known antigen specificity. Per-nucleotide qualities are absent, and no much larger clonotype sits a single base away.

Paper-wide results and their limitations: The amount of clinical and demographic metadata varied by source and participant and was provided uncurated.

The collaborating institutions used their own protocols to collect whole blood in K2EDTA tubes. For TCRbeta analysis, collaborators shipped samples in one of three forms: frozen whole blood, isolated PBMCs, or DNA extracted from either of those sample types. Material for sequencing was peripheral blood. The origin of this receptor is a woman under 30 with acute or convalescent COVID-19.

The CDR3 reads as follows: CATQSGISTDTQYF. The bases read TGTGCCACCCAAAGCGGGATTAGCACAGATACGCAGTATTTT. In this chain, TRBV7-9 is recombined with TRBJ2-3; TRBD2 aligns with 7 central bases. Measured from the cysteine to the phenylalanine, the CDR3 is 14 residues long. The sequence is cut down to CDR3 DNA, 42 bases in frame from base 1. According to the germline V gene (reference sequence), CDR1 reads SEHNR and CDR2 reads FQNEAQ. Compared with germline, V lacks 10 bases and J lacks 0 bases; bases without a gene match: 7.